The entry below describes one T cell receptor (beta chain). This entry belongs to a study of blood T cell repertoires in COVID-19. Assay: immunoSEQ multiplex PCR; the TCRdb copy retains only in-frame clones and omits some. The sample records about 110,000 clones, approximately 86% being singletons. In germline, CDR1 is LGHDT, CDR2 YNNKEL (reference sequence). V was clipped by 1 base and J by 5 bases, with 6 bases between them. The CDR3 is 12 amino acids. The sequence was obtained from a man aged 40-49 years with acute or convalescent COVID-19. Sequencing was carried out using peripheral blood. The chain carries TRBV3-1 (or the pseudogene TRBV3-2) and TRBJ2-7; the D is unclear. CDR3 sequence (DNA): TGTGCCAGCAGCCAAGCTCTACACGAGCAGTACTTC. The encoded protein is CASSQALHEQYF.